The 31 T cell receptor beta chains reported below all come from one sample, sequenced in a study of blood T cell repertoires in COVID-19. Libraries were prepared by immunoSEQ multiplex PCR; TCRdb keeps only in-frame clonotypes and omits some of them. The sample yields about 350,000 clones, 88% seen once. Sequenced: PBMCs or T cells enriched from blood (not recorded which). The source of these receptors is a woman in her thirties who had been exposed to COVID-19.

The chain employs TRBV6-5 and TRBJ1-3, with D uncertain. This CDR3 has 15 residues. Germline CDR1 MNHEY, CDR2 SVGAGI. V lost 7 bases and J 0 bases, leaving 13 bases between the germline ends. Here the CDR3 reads CASKTLRVSGNTIYF. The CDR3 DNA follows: TGTGCCAGCAAGACCCTCCGGGTCTCTGGAAACACCATATATTTT.

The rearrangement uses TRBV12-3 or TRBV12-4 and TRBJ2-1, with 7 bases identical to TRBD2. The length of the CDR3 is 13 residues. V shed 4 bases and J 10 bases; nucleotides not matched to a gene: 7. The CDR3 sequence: CASSSTLGGEQFF. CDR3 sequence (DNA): TGTGCCAGCAGTTCGACTTTGGGGGGGGAGCAGTTCTTC.

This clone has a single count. The CDR3 bases are TGTGCCAGCAGCTCGAGGTCGGGGGAGCAGTACTTC. Amino acid sequence: CASSSRSGEQYF. V and J are TRBV7-9 and TRBJ2-7, with D possibly TRBD2 on 5 matching bases. The CDR3 runs to 12 residues. Trimming pared 4 bases from V and 7 bases from J, leaving 11 bases between. CDR1 is SEHNR, CDR2 FQNEAQ, per germline (reference sequence).

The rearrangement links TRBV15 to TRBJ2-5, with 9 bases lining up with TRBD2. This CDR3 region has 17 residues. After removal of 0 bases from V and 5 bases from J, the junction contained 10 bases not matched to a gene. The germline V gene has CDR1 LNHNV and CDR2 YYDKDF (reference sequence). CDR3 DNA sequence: TGTGCCACCAGCAGAGATCTTGGGACTAGCCCACCCGAGACCCAGTACTTC. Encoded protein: CATSRDLGTSPPETQYF.

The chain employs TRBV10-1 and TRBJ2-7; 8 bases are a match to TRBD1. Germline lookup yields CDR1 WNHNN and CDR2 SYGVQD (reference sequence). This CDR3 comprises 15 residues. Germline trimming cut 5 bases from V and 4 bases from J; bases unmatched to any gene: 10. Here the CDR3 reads CASSKDRGLSYEQYF. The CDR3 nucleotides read TGCGCCAGCAGTAAAGACAGGGGCCTCTCTTACGAGCAGTACTTC.

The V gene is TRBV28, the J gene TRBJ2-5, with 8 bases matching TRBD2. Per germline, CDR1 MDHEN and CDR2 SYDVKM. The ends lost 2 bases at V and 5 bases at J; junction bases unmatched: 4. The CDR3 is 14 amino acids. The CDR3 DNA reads TGTGCCAGCAGTTTAAAACGGGGGGGGGAGACCCAGTACTTC. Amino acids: CASSLKRGGETQYF.

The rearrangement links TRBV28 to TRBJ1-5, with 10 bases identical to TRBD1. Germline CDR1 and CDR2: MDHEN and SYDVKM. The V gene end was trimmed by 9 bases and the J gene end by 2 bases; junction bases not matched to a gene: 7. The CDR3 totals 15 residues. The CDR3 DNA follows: TGTGCCAGTTTGGGACAGGGGCAGGGCAATCAGCCCCAGCATTTT. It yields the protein CASLGQGQGNQPQHF.

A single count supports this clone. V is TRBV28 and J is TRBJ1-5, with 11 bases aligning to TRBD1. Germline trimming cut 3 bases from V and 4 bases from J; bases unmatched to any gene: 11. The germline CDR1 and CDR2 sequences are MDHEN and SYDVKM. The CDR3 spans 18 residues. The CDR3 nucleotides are TGTGCCAGCAGTTTTATAGGACAGGGGGCGTTTGGAAATCAGCCCCAGCATTTT. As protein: CASSFIGQGAFGNQPQHF.

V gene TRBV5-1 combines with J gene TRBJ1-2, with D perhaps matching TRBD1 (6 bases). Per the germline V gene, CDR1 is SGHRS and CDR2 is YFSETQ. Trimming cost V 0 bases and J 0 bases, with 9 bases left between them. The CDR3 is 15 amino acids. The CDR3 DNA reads TGCGCCAGCAGCTTGGGGGGACACGCTAACTATGGCTACACCTTC. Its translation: CASSLGGHANYGYTF. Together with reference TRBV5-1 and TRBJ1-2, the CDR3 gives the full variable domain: KAGVTQTPRYLIKTRGQQVTLSCSPISGHRSVSWYQQTPGQGLQFLFEYFSETQRNKGNFPGRFSGRQFSNSRSEMNVSTLELGDSALYLCASSLGGHANYGYTFGSGTRLTVV.

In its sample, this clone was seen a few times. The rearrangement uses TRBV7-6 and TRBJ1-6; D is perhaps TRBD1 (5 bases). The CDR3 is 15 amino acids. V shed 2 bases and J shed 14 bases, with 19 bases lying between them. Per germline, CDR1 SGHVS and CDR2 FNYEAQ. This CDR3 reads CASSLSLSGGVTLHF. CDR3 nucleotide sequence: TGTGCCAGCAGCTTAAGTTTGAGCGGAGGGGTGACCCTCCACTTT.

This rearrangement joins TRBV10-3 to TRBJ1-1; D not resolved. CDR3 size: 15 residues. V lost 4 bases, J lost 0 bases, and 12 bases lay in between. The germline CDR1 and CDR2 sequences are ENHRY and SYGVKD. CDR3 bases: TGTGCCATCAGTGCAGACTTGACCATGAACACTGAAGCTTTCTTT. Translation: CAISADLTMNTEAFF.

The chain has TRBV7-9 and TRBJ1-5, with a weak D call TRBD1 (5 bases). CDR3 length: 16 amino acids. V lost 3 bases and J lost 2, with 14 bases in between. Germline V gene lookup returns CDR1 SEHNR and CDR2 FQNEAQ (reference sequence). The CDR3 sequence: CASSFGGTGGNQPQHF. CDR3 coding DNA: TGTGCCAGCAGCTTCGGGGGGACGGGAGGCAATCAGCCCCAGCATTTT.

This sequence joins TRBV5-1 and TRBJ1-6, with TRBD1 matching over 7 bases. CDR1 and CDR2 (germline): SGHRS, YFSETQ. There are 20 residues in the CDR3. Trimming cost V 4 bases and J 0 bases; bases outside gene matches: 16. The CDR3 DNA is TGCGCCAGCAGCAAGAAGACAGGGCGAAACCCCGACTCCTATAATTCACCCCTCCACTTT. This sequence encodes CASSKKTGRNPDSYNSPLHF.

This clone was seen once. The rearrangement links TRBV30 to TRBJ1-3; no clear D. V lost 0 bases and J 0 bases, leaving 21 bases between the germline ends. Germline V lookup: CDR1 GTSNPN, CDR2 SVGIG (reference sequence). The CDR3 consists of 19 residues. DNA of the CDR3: TGTGCCTGGAGTGTACTCTTTGGGTTCGGGATGAGCTCTGGAAACACCATATATTTT. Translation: CAWSVLFGFGMSSGNTIYF.

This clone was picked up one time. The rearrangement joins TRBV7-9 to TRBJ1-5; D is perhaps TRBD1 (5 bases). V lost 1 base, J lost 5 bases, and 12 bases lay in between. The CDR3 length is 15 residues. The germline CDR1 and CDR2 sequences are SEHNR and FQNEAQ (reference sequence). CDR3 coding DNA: TGTGCCAGCAGCTTAGAGACAGACCCCTATCAGCCCCAGCATTTT. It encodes CASSLETDPYQPQHF.

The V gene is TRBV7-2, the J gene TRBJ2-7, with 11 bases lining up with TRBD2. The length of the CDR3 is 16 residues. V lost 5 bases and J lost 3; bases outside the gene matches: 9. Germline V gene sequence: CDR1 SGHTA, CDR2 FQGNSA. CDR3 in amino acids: CASSVSSGRRVYEQYF. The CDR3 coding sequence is TGTGCCAGCAGCGTCTCTAGCGGGAGGAGAGTCTACGAGCAGTACTTC.

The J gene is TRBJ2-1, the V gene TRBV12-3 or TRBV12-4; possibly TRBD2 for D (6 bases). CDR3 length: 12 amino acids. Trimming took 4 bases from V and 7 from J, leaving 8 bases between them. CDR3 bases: TGTGCCAGCAGTTCGACTAGAAATGAGCAGTTCTTC. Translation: CASSSTRNEQFF.

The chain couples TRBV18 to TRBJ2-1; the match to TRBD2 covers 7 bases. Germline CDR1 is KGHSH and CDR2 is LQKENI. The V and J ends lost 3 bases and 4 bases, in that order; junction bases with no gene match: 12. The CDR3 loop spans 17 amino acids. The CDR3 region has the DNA TGTGCCAGCTCACCCCTCCTCGCTAGCGGAACATACAATGAGCAGTTCTTC. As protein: CASSPLLASGTYNEQFF.

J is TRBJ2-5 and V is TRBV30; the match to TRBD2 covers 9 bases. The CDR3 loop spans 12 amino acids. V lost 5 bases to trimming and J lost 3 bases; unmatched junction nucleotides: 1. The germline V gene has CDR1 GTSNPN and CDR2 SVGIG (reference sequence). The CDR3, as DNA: TGTGCCTGGGTAGCGGGAGAAGAGACCCAGTACTTC. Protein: CAWVAGEETQYF.

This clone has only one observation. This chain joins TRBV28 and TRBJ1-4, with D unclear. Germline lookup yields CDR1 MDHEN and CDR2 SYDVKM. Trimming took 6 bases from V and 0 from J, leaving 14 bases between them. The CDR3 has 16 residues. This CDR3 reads CASSPPGGATNEKLFF. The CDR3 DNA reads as TGTGCCAGCAGCCCTCCTGGAGGCGCAACTAATGAAAAACTGTTTTTT.

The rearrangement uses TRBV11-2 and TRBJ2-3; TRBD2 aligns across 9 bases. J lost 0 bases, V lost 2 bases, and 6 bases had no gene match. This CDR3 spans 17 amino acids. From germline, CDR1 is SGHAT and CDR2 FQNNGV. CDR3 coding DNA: TGTGCCAGCAGCTTAAGTAGGACTAGCGTTAGCACAGATACGCAGTATTTT. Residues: CASSLSRTSVSTDTQYF.

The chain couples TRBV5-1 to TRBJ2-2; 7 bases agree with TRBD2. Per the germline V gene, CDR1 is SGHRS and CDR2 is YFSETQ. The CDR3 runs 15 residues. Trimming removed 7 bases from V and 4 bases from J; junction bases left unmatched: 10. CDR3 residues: CASALGLAVTGELFF. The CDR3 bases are TGCGCCAGCGCTCTGGGCCTAGCGGTCACCGGGGAGCTGTTTTTT.

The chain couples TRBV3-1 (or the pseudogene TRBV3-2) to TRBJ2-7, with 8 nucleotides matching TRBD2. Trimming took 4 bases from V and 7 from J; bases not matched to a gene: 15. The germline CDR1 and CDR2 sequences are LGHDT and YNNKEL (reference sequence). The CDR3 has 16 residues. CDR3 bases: TGTGCCAGCAGCCGGGGGGGTGCAGCGGGAGAGGGTGAGCAGTACTTC. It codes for CASSRGGAAGEGEQYF.

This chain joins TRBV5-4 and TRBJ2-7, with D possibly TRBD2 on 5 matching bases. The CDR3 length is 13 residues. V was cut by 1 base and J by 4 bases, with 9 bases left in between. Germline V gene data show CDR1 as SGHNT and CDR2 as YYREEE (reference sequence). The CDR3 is CASSLSPGYEQYF. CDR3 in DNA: TGTGCCAGCAGCTTGTCCCCGGGATACGAGCAGTACTTC.

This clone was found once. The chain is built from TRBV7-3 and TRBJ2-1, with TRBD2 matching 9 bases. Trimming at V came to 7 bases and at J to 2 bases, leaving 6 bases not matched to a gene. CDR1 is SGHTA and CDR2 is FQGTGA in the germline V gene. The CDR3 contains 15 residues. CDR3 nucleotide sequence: TGTGCCAGCATGCAATCTAGCGGGGCCTACAATGAGCAGTTCTTC. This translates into CASMQSSGAYNEQFF.

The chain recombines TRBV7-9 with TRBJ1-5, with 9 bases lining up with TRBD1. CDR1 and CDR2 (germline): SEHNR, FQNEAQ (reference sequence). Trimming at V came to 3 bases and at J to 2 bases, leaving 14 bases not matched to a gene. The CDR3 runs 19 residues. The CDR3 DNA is TGTGCCAGCAGCTTTTCCGGGACAGGGAAGATTCGAGGCAATCAGCCCCAGCATTTT. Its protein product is CASSFSGTGKIRGNQPQHF.

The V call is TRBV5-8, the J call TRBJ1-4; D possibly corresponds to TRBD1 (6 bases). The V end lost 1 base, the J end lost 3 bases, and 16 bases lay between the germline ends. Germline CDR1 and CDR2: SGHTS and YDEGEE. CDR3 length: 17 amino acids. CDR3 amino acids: CASSLHRDGWANEKLFF. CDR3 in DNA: TGTGCCAGCAGCTTGCACAGGGACGGATGGGCTAATGAAAAACTGTTTTTT.

CDR3 residues: CASSPGTGATEAFF. The CDR3 DNA reads TGTGCCAGCAGCCCCGGGACAGGGGCGACTGAAGCTTTCTTT. The rearrangement joins TRBV7-3 to TRBJ1-1; 10 nucleotides match TRBD1. Germline trimming cut 5 bases from V and 5 bases from J; bases unmatched to any gene: 5. The CDR3 is made up of 14 amino acids. Germline lookup yields CDR1 SGHTA and CDR2 FQGTGA.

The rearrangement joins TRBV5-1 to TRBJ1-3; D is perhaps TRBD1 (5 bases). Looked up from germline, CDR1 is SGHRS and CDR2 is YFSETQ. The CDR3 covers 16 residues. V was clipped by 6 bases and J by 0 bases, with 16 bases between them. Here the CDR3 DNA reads TGCGCCAGCACCCGGGACTTCCCGAGCTCTGGAAACACCATATATTTT. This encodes CASTRDFPSSGNTIYF. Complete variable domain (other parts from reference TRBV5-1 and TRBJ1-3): KAGVTQTPRYLIKTRGQQVTLSCSPISGHRSVSWYQQTPGQGLQFLFEYFSETQRNKGNFPGRFSGRQFSNSRSEMNVSTLELGDSALYLCASTRDFPSSGNTIYFGEGSWLTVV.

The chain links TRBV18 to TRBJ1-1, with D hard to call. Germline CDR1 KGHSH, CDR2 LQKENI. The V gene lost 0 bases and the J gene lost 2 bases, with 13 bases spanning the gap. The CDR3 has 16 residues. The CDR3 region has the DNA TGTGCCAGCTCACCACCGCTAAGCCACGATAACACTGAAGCTTTCTTT. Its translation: CASSPPLSHDNTEAFF.

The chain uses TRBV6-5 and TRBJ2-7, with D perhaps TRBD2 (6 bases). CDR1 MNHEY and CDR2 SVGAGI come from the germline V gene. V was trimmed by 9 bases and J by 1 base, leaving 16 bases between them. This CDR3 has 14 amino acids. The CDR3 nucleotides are TGTGCCAGTCGCCGGGACTGGGGGTCCTACGAGCAGTACTTC. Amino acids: CASRRDWGSYEQYF.